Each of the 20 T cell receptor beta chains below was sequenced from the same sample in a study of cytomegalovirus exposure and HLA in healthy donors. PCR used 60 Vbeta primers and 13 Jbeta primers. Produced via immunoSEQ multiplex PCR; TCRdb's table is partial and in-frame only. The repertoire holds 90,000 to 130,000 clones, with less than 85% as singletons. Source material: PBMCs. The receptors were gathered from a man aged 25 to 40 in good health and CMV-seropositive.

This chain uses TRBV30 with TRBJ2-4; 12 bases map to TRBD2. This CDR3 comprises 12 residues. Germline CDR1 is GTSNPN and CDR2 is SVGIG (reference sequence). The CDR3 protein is CAWGLAGNIQYF. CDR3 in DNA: TGTGCATGGGGACTAGCGGGAAACATTCAGTACTTC.

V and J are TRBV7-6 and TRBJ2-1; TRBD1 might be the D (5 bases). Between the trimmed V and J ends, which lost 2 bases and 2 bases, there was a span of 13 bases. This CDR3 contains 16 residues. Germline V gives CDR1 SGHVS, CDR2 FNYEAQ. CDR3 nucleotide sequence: TGTGCCAGCAGCTTAAACGCGGTGACAGCCTACAATGAGCAGTTCTTC. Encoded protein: CASSLNAVTAYNEQFF.

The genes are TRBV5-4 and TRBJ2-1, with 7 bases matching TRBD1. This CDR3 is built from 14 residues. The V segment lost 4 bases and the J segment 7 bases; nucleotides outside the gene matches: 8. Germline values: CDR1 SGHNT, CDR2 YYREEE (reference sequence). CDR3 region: CASSQDRILNEQFF. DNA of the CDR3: TGTGCCAGCAGCCAGGACAGGATCTTGAATGAGCAGTTCTTC.

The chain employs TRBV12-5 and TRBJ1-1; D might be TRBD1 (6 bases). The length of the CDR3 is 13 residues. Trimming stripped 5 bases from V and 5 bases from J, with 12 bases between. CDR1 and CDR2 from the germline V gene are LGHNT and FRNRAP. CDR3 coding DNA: TGTGCTAGTGGTGCTGAAGGGGGTACTGAAGCTTTCTTT. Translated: CASGAEGGTEAFF.

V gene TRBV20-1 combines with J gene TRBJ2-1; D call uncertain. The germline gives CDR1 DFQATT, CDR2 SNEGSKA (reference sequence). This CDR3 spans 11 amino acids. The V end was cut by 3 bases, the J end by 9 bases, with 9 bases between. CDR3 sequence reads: CSARLHSEQFF. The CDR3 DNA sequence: TGCAGTGCTAGGCTCCACAGTGAGCAGTTCTTC.

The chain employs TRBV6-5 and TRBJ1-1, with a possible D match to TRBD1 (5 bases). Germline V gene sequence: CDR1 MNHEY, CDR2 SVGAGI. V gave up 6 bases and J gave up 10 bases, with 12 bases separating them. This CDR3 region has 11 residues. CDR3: CASSAGWGAFF. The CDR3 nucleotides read TGTGCCAGCAGCGCAGGGTGGGGAGCTTTCTTT.

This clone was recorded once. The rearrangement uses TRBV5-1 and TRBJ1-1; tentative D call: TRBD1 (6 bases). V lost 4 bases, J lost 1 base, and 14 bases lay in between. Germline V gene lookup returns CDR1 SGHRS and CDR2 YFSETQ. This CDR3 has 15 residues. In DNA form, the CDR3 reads TGCGCCAGCAGCCTATACAAAGGGGGGAACACTGAAGCTTTCTTT. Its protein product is CASSLYKGGNTEAFF.

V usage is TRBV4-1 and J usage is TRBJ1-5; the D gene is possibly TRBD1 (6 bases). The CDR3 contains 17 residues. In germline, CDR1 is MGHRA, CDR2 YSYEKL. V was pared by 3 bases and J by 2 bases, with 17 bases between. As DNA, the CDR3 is TGCGCCAGCAGCCAGGGAAGGGGGGGAGTAGGCAATCAGCCCCAGCATTTT. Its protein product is CASSQGRGGVGNQPQHF.

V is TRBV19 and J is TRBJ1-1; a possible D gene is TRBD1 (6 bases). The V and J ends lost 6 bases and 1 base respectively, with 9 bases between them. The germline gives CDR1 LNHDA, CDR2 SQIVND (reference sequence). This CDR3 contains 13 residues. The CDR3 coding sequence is TGTGCCAGTAGCACCAGGGGGAACACTGAAGCTTTCTTT. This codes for CASSTRGNTEAFF.

CDR3 in DNA: TGTGCCAGCAGCCTACCGGGATCCTCCTACGAGCAGTACTTC. This encodes CASSLPGSSYEQYF. The V gene is TRBV14, the J gene TRBJ2-7; a weak D match, TRBD2 (5 bases). Deletions cut 4 bases from V and 0 bases from J, with 10 bases between. This CDR3 has 14 residues. Per germline, CDR1 SGHDN and CDR2 FVKESK.

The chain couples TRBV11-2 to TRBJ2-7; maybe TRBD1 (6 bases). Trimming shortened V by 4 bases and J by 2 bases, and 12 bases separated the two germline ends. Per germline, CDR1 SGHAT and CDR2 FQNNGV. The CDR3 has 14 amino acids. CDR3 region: CASSSPDSAYEQYF. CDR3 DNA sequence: TGTGCCAGCAGCTCCCCGGACAGCGCCTACGAGCAGTACTTC.

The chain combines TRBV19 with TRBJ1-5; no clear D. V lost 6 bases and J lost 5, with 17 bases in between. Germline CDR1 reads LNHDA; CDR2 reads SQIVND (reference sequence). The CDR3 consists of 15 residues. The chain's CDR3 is CASSFQIGGDQPQHF. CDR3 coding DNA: TGTGCCAGTAGCTTCCAGATCGGAGGCGATCAGCCCCAGCATTTT.

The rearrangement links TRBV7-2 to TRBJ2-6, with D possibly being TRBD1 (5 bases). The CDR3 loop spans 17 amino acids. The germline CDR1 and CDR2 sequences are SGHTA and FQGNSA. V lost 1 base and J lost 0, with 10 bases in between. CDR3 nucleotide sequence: TGTGCCAGCAGCTTAGAAGTTCAGGGCTCTGGGGCCAACGTCCTGACTTTC. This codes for CASSLEVQGSGANVLTF.

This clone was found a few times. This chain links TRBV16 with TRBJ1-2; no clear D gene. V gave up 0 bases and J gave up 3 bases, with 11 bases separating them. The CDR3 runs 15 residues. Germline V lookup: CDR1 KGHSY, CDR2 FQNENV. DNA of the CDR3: TGTGCCAGCAGCCAATCATGGGCCGGGGACTATGGCTACACCTTC. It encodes CASSQSWAGDYGYTF.

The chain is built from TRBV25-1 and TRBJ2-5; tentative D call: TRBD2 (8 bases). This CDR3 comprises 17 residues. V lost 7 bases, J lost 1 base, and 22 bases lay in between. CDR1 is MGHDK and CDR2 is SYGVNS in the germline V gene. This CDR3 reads CASTPGGSGALQETQYF. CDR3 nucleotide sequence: TGTGCCAGCACCCCAGGGGGTAGCGGGGCGCTCCAAGAGACCCAGTACTTC.

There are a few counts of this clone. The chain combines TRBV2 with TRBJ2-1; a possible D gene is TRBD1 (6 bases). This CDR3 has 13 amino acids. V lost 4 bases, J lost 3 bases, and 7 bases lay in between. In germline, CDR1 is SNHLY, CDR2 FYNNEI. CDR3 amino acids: CASSVDSYNEQFF. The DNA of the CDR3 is TGTGCCAGCAGTGTGGACAGCTACAATGAGCAGTTCTTC. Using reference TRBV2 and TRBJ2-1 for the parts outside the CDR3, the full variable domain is EPEVTQTPSHQVTQMGQEVILRCVPISNHLYFYWYRQILGQKVEFLVSFYNNEISEKSEIFDDQFSVERPDGSNFTLKIRSTKLEDSAMYFCASSVDSYNEQFFGPGTRLTVL.

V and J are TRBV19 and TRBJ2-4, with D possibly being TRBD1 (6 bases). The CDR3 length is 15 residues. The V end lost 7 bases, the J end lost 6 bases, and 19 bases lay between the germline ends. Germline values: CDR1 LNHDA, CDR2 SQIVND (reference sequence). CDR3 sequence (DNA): TGTGCCAGTAAAAATACGGACAGCGCCCTAAACATTCAGTACTTC. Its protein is CASKNTDSALNIQYF.

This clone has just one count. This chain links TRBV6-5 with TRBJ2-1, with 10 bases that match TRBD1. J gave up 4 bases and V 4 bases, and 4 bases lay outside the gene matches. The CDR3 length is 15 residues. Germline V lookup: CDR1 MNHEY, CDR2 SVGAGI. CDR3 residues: CASSSGTGEYNEQFF. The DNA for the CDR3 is TGTGCCAGCAGTTCCGGGACAGGGGAATACAATGAGCAGTTCTTC.

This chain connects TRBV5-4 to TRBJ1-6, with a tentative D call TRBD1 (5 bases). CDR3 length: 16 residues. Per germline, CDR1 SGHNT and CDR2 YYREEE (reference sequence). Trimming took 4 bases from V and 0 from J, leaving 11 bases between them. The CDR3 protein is CASSLRQSSYNSPLHF. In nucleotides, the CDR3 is TGTGCCAGCAGCCTCCGACAGAGCTCCTATAATTCACCCCTCCACTTT.

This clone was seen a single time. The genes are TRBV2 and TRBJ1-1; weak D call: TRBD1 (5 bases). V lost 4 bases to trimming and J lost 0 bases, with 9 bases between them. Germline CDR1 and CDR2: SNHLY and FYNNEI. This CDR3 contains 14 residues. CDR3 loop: CASSGGRVNTEAFF. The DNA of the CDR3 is TGTGCCAGCAGTGGGGGCAGGGTGAACACTGAAGCTTTCTTT. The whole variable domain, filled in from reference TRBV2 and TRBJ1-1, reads EPEVTQTPSHQVTQMGQEVILRCVPISNHLYFYWYRQILGQKVEFLVSFYNNEISEKSEIFDDQFSVERPDGSNFTLKIRSTKLEDSAMYFCASSGGRVNTEAFFGQGTRLTVV.